This T cell receptor beta chain originates from a study of blood T cell repertoires in COVID-19. In the study overall: The study drew acute and convalescent COVID-19 samples from the United States, Italy and Spain. In each case, the material was cDNA or gDNA derived from T cells, B-cell-depleted T cells, or PBMCs.

The germline V gene has CDR1 SNHLY and CDR2 FYNNEI. The V end was cut by 4 bases, the J end by 6 bases, with 12 bases between. The length of the CDR3 is 14 residues. Per the study methods: Amplifying reference gene primers gave estimates of nucleated cell counts. Data came from immunoSEQ multiplex PCR; TCRdb stores just in-frame clones and leaves some out. The DNA gave D and trimming, while V, J and clone size come from that table. The sample holds 25,000 to 30,000 clones, 85% to 90% seen once. The sample taken for sequencing was peripheral blood. V is TRBV2 and J is TRBJ1-4; maybe TRBD1 (5 bases). The clonotype comes from a man between 70 and 80 years old with acute or convalescent COVID-19. CDR3 DNA: TGTGCCAGCAGTGGGGGCCAGGGATATGAAAAACTGTTTTTT. This encodes CASSGGQGYEKLFF.